A selection of T cell receptor beta chains follows, all from one sample in a study of somatic mutations in cytotoxic T cells in rheumatoid arthritis. Method: immunoSEQ multiplex PCR; TCRdb's copy keeps in-frame clones and lacks some. The sample has about 25,000 clones; nearly 75% are singletons. Input material: CD8+ T cells sorted from blood. All receptors derive from a young woman in good health. The CDR3 runs from the conserved cysteine through the conserved F or W. The D gene is left open where the match is weak. Some rows mark clone size as missing; the rest say once, few, many or name a class of expanded clone.

V gene	J gene	D gene	CDR3 length	clone size	CDR3 protein	CDR3 DNA
TRBV19	TRBJ1-2	TRBD1	15	once	CASSTGTGKDYGYTF	TGTGCCAGTAGTACTGGGACAGGTAAGGACTATGGCTACACCTTC
TRBV28	TRBJ2-1	TRBD1	15	.	CASTRFSEGANEQFF	TGTGCCAGCACCCGTTTTTCAGAGGGGGCCAATGAGCAGTTCTTC
TRBV18	TRBJ2-7	TRBD1	15	.	CASSLRDRAFDEQYF	TGTGCCAGCTCCCTCCGGGACAGGGCTTTCGACGAGCAGTACTTC
TRBV14	TRBJ2-1	TRBD1	13	.	CASSRGQHNEQFF	TGTGCCAGCAGCAGGGGACAGCACAATGAGCAGTTCTTC
TRBV7-9	TRBJ2-7	.	11	.	CASSKGIEQYF	TGTGCCAGCAGCAAGGGGATCGAGCAGTACTTC
TRBV10-3	TRBJ1-5	.	15	few	CAISEQGVSNQPQHF	TGTGCCATCAGTGAGCAGGGTGTGAGCAATCAGCCCCAGCATTTT
TRBV27	TRBJ1-5	.	13	.	CASSLRSNQPQHF	TGTGCCAGCAGTTTACGTAGCAATCAGCCCCAGCATTTT
TRBV7-6	TRBJ2-3	.	14	.	CASSPRSGGDTQYF	TGTGCCAGCAGCCCGAGAAGCGGTGGAGATACGCAGTATTTT
TRBV4-1	TRBJ2-3	TRBD2	16	.	CASSRGTSGRTDTQYF	TGCGCCAGCAGCCGAGGGACTAGCGGGAGGACAGATACGCAGTATTTT
TRBV10-2	TRBJ1-3	.	13	.	CASSEFPGYTIYF	TGCGCCAGCAGTGAGTTCCCGGGCTACACCATATATTTT
TRBV7-7	TRBJ2-4	.	16	.	CASSLRIGGVENIQYF	TGTGCTAGCAGCTTAAGAATAGGGGGTGTGGAAAACATTCAGTACTTC
TRBV19	TRBJ1-5	.	13	.	CASSIDWGQPQHF	TGTGCCAGTAGTATAGATTGGGGTCAGCCCCAGCATTTT
TRBV5-4	TRBJ1-6	TRBD1	18	.	CASSLGPIGTELNSPLHF	TGTGCCAGCAGCCTCGGACCCATCGGGACAGAACTAAATTCACCCCTCCACTTT
TRBV6-4	TRBJ2-3	TRBD2	13	.	CASSDRTSDTQYF	TGTGCCAGCAGTGACCGGACTAGCGATACGCAGTATTTT
TRBV27	TRBJ2-3	.	15	.	CASSLSPMGTDTQYF	TGTGCCAGCAGTTTGTCCCCCATGGGGACAGATACGCAGTATTTT
TRBV7-9	TRBJ2-7	.	14	.	CASSQPASPYEQYF	TGTGCCAGCAGCCAGCCGGCCTCACCCTACGAGCAGTACTTC
TRBV7-9	TRBJ2-3	TRBD2	13	.	CASSPGGTDTQYF	TGTGCCAGCAGCCCCGGGGGGACAGATACGCAGTATTTT
TRBV27	TRBJ1-2	TRBD1	14	.	CASSPGTGDYGYTF	TGTGCCAGCAGTCCCGGGACAGGGGACTATGGCTACACCTTC
TRBV7-6	TRBJ2-5	TRBD1	14	.	CASSRDRGQETQYF	TGTGCCAGCAGCCGTGACAGGGGGCAAGAGACCCAGTACTTC
TRBV4-1	TRBJ2-7	TRBD2	18	.	CASSQEGGLAGAPYEQYF	TGCGCCAGCAGCCAAGAGGGCGGACTAGCGGGAGCCCCCTACGAGCAGTACTTC
TRBV4-1	TRBJ2-6	TRBD1	19	.	CASSQGLETGARGANVLTF	TGCGCCAGCAGCCAAGGGCTGGAGACAGGGGCAAGGGGGGCCAACGTCCTGACTTTC
TRBV28	TRBJ1-5	.	16	.	CASSYIVVAGDQPQHF	TGTGCCAGCAGTTATATAGTCGTTGCGGGAGATCAGCCCCAGCATTTT
TRBV4-2	TRBJ2-2	TRBD2	16	.	CASSQASGRIPGELFF	TGTGCCAGCAGCCAAGCTAGCGGGAGAATCCCCGGGGAGCTGTTTTTT
TRBV4-1	TRBJ2-1	.	16	.	CASSQDPGVNRLEQFF	TGCGCCAGCAGCCAAGATCCGGGAGTGAACCGGTTAGAGCAGTTCTTC
TRBV10-1	TRBJ2-7	.	14	.	CASSTTGNYYEQYF	TGCGCCAGCAGTACAACAGGGAACTACTACGAGCAGTACTTC
TRBV9	TRBJ2-3	TRBD1	17	.	CASSAYPDRGTTDTQYF	TGTGCCAGCAGCGCCTACCCCGACAGGGGCACCACAGATACGCAGTATTTT
TRBV28	TRBJ2-1	.	14	few	CASSLVLEWNEQFF	TGTGCCAGCAGTTTAGTACTGGAGTGGAATGAGCAGTTCTTC
TRBV15	TRBJ2-1	.	16	.	CATSRGGMSSYNEQFF	TGTGCCACCAGCAGGGGGGGCATGTCCTCCTACAATGAGCAGTTCTTC
TRBV4-2	TRBJ2-7	.	13	.	CASSQDERTEQYF	TGTGCCAGCAGCCAAGATGAGAGGACCGAGCAGTACTTC
TRBV9	TRBJ1-5	.	14	.	CASSVDGYNQPQHF	TGTGCCAGCAGCGTAGATGGGTACAATCAGCCCCAGCATTTT
TRBV7-9	TRBJ1-1	.	17	.	CASSPLIIQLMNTEAFF	TGTGCCAGCAGCCCGCTTATCATACAGCTTATGAACACTGAAGCTTTCTTT
TRBV27	TRBJ2-1	.	11	.	CASSLRNEQFF	TGTGCCAGCAGCCTAAGGAATGAGCAGTTCTTC
TRBV7-9	TRBJ1-1	.	14	.	CASSLARANTEAFF	TGTGCCAGCAGCTTAGCCAGGGCGAACACTGAAGCTTTCTTT
TRBV27	TRBJ2-3	.	13	.	CASSSGPSDTQYF	TGTGCCAGCAGTTCGGGGCCTTCGGATACGCAGTATTTT
TRBV4-1	TRBJ1-1	.	11	.	CASSQAGEAFF	TGCGCCAGCAGCCAAGCAGGGGAAGCTTTCTTT
TRBV4-1	TRBJ2-1	.	15	few	CASSQDPPSYNEQFF	TGCGCCAGCAGCCAAGATCCCCCCTCCTACAATGAGCAGTTCTTC
TRBV27	TRBJ1-2	.	15	once	CASGTSDRTLYGYTF	TGTGCCAGCGGAACCTCCGACAGGACCCTCTATGGCTACACCTTC
TRBV7-6	TRBJ1-5	.	13	.	CASSSGKYQPQHF	TGTGCCAGCAGCTCAGGGAAATATCAGCCCCAGCATTTT
TRBV25-1	TRBJ1-2	.	14	few	CASRERGLGYGYTF	TGTGCCAGCAGGGAGAGGGGATTAGGCTATGGCTACACCTTC
TRBV2	TRBJ1-1	.	12	.	CATRVLNTEAFF	TGTGCCACCAGGGTCTTGAACACTGAAGCTTTCTTT
TRBV4-1	TRBJ2-3	TRBD2	15	few	CASSLSAGATDTQYF	TGCGCCAGCAGCCTAAGCGCGGGAGCCACAGATACGCAGTATTTT
TRBV16	TRBJ2-1	.	14	.	CASSQSTGRFEQFF	TGTGCCAGCAGCCAATCTACAGGTCGATTTGAGCAGTTCTTC
TRBV7-6	TRBJ2-2	.	13	.	CASSSLGTGELFF	TGTGCCAGCAGCTCCCTCGGAACCGGGGAGCTGTTTTTT
TRBV11-2	TRBJ2-7	.	14	.	CASSHGTGGYEQYF	TGTGCCAGCAGCCACGGGACTGGAGGCTACGAGCAGTACTTC
TRBV28	TRBJ2-5	.	14	.	CASSSTGGGETQYF	TGTGCCAGCAGTTCTACAGGGGGGGGAGAGACCCAGTACTTC
TRBV28	TRBJ2-1	.	15	.	CASSLDLPLYNEQFF	TGTGCCAGCAGTTTGGATCTTCCATTATACAATGAGCAGTTCTTC
TRBV19	TRBJ2-1	.	14	.	CASCSLSSYNEQFF	TGTGCCAGTTGTTCCTTGAGCTCCTACAATGAGCAGTTCTTC
TRBV28	TRBJ2-7	.	12	.	CASKGQHYEQYF	TGTGCCAGCAAAGGACAGCACTACGAGCAGTACTTC
TRBV29-1	TRBJ2-7	.	12	.	CSVLEEAYEQYF	TGCAGCGTTCTCGAGGAGGCCTACGAGCAGTACTTC
TRBV18	TRBJ2-7	.	13	.	CASSPSEVYEQYF	TGTGCCAGCTCACCGTCAGAGGTATACGAGCAGTACTTC
TRBV7-9	TRBJ1-1	.	13	medium-sized	CASSPRMNTEAFF	TGTGCCAGCAGCCCTAGGATGAACACTGAAGCTTTCTTT
TRBV5-5	TRBJ2-7	TRBD1	15	.	CASSPGTGLTYEQYF	TGTGCCAGCAGCCCAGGGACAGGCCTGACCTACGAGCAGTACTTC
TRBV4-1	TRBJ2-3	.	16	.	CASSQDGGASTDTQYF	TGCGCCAGCAGCCAAGACGGCGGGGCTAGCACAGATACGCAGTATTTT
TRBV4-1	TRBJ2-7	TRBD1	15	.	CASSQRQGASYEQYF	TGCGCCAGCAGCCAAAGACAGGGCGCCTCCTACGAGCAGTACTTC
TRBV27	TRBJ1-1	.	14	.	CASMRRGAGTEAFF	TGTGCCAGCATGAGGAGGGGCGCGGGCACTGAAGCTTTCTTT
TRBV7-8	TRBJ2-5	TRBD2	16	.	CASRPTSGGYQETQYF	TGTGCCAGCAGGCCGACTAGCGGGGGGTACCAAGAGACCCAGTACTTC
TRBV5-4	TRBJ2-1	TRBD2	16	.	CASSLGLAGIYNEQFF	TGTGCCAGCAGCTTGGGACTAGCGGGAATCTACAATGAGCAGTTCTTC
TRBV4-1	TRBJ2-2	.	14	.	CASSLRGANGELFF	TGCGCCAGCAGTCTACGAGGGGCGAACGGGGAGCTGTTTTTT
TRBV7-9	TRBJ2-7	TRBD1	14	.	CASQGAGQGYEQYF	TGTGCCAGCCAGGGGGCGGGACAGGGCTACGAGCAGTACTTC
TRBV6-1	TRBJ1-2	TRBD1	14	once	CASSEVGTGYGYTF	TGTGCCAGCAGTGAAGTGGGGACAGGCTATGGCTACACCTTC